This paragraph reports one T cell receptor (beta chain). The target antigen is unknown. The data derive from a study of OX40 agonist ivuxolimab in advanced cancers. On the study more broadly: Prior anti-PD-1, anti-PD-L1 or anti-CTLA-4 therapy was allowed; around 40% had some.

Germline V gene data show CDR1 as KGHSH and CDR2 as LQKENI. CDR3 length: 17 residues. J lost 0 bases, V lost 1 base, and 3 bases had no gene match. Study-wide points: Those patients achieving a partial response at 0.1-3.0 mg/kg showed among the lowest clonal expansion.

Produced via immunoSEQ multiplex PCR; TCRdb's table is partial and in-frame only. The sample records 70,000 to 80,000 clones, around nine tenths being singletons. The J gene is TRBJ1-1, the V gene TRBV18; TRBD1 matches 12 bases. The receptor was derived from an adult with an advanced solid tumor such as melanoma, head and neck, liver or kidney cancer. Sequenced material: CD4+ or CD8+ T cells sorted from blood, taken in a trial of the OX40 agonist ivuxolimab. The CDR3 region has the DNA TGTGCCAGCTCACCACTGGGGACAGGGGGCTTGAACACTGAAGCTTTCTTT. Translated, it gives CASSPLGTGGLNTEAFF.